The source of this TCR beta chain is a study of T-cell reconstitution after alpha-beta-depleted transplantation in children. Study observations and caveats: Reportedly, only several hundred clones from non-depleted graft cells drove alpha-beta T-cell counts at about two months. Surviving recipient T cells and thymic progenitors underlay high day-60 TCRbeta diversity in some patients. A year post-transplant, T-cell counts and diversity derived mostly from newly produced T cells.

Researchers prepared the TCRbeta library using unique molecular identifiers, the study reports. TCRdb reanalysed the PCR reads using MiXCR and keeps one entry per CDR3 protein. The profile shows over 100,000 distinct CDR3 sequences, about a tenth of them singletons. This clonotype was detected only a few times. What it recognizes is unknown. This TCR was sampled from a boy younger than 10 with acute lymphoblastic leukemia, due to receive a stem cell transplant. The material was PBMCs, obtained before TCRalphabeta/CD19-depleted stem cell transplant.

CDR3 protein: CAWSTLTGGRSGSPLHF. The CDR3 bases are TGTGCCTGGAGTACCCTGACAGGGGGCCGTTCCGGCTCACCCCTCCACTTT. The chain is built from TRBV30 and TRBJ1-6; 10 bases are a match to TRBD1. Germline V CDR1 and CDR2: GTSNPN, SVGIG (reference sequence). The CDR3 contains 17 residues. V shed 2 bases, J shed 10 bases, and the junction held 14 bases outside the gene matches.